This T cell receptor (beta chain) was sequenced in a study of T cells in Graves' hyperthyroidism and ophthalmopathy. Amplified regions were TCR beta CDR3 sequences from RNA transcripts. The primer set for the first-round RT-PCR of the TCR CDR3 was HTBI. TCRdb re-derived calls from the multiplex PCR reads in MiXCR, one entry per CDR3 protein. The sample holds around 55,000 distinct CDR3 sequences, approximately 48% seen once. This clonotype was observed at least ten times. The V gene lost 7 bases and the J gene lost 9 bases, with 18 bases spanning the gap. Germline V CDR1 and CDR2: LNHDA, SQIVND (reference sequence). The CDR3 runs to 14 residues.

Material: blood. This receptor was identified in a woman in her forties or fifties with Graves' ophthalmopathy. This sequence joins TRBV19 and TRBJ2-2, with a weak D call TRBD2 (7 bases). In DNA form, the CDR3 reads TGTGCCAGTATCGCCGAGGGGGGGAACAGGGAGCTGTTTTTT. Translated, it gives CASIAEGGNRELFF.